The rows below give T cell receptor beta chains drawn from one sample of a study of long-term antiretroviral therapy in people with HIV. Clones were sequenced by immunoSEQ multiplex PCR, and TCRdb holds only the in-frame ones, with some missing. The profile shows around 29,000 clones, nearly 95% of them singletons. Sequencing was performed on unsorted PBMCs, taken approximately 6.1 years after starting antiretroviral therapy. Source of these receptors: a man aged 25 to 40 with HIV. The CDR3 runs from the conserved cysteine through the conserved F or W. Fields, in order: J gene, clone size, V gene, D gene, CDR3 DNA, CDR3 protein. A D gene is named only where the DNA matches it firmly. Clone size, where shown, is once, few, many, or a class for clones that have expanded.

J: TRBJ2-1; size: -; V: TRBV11-2; D: -; DNA: TGTGCCAGCAGCTTAGATCGACAACTAGTCACTTACAATGAGCAGTTCTTC; CDR3: CASSLDRQLVTYNEQFF
J: TRBJ1-2; size: once; V: TRBV7-7; D: -; DNA: TGTGCTAGCGGGAGTCCTCTATATGGCTACACCTTC; CDR3: CASGSPLYGYTF
J: TRBJ2-1; size: -; V: TRBV7-2; D: -; DNA: TGTGCCAGCAGCACCCAGACGAGTAGCTCCTACAATGAGCAGTTCTTC; CDR3: CASSTQTSSSYNEQFF
J: TRBJ2-1; size: once; V: TRBV6-4; D: TRBD2; DNA: TGTGCCAGCAGTGAAGGGACTAGCGAGAACAATGAGCAGTTCTTC; CDR3: CASSEGTSENNEQFF
J: TRBJ2-7; size: -; V: TRBV5-4; D: -; DNA: TGTGCCAGCAGCTTGGGCGGGGACCTTGGCGAGCAGTACTTC; CDR3: CASSLGGDLGEQYF
J: TRBJ2-7; size: -; V: TRBV11-2; D: -; DNA: TGTGCCAGCAGCTTAGATCAGGGACGCGAGCAGTACTTC; CDR3: CASSLDQGREQYF
J: TRBJ2-5; size: -; V: TRBV6-1; D: TRBD1; DNA: TGTGCCAGCAGTGAAGAATGGGGACAGACCCAAGAGACCCAGTACTTC; CDR3: CASSEEWGQTQETQYF
J: TRBJ2-3; size: -; V: TRBV9; D: -; DNA: TGTGCCAGCAGCGGCACGGGGCAGTATTTT; CDR3: CASSGTGQYF
J: TRBJ2-3; size: -; V: TRBV12-5; D: -; DNA: TGTGCTAGTGGTTTGGTAATTAGGGTCTCAACGGGGGAAACACCGACGATTATTGATGGAACGCAGTATTTT; CDR3: CASGLVIRVSTGETPTIIDGTQYF
J: TRBJ1-4; size: -; V: TRBV5-1; D: TRBD1; DNA: TGCGCCAGTAAGGACAGGGAGAATGAAAAACTGTTTTTT; CDR3: CASKDRENEKLFF
J: TRBJ2-7; size: -; V: TRBV13; D: -; DNA: TGTGCCAGCAGCTTAGTGGGGGGCCCGCTGAGAGAGCAGTACTTC; CDR3: CASSLVGGPLREQYF
J: TRBJ2-7; size: -; V: TRBV5-6; D: -; DNA: TGTGCCAGCAGCTTGGCGGTTCTTCGGACCAACTACGAGCAGTACTTC; CDR3: CASSLAVLRTNYEQYF
J: TRBJ2-7; size: -; V: TRBV7-9; D: -; DNA: TGTGCCAGCAGCTTGGGGCAGGGGCTTACCTACGAGCAGTACTTC; CDR3: CASSLGQGLTYEQYF
J: TRBJ1-1; size: -; V: TRBV7-6; D: -; DNA: TGTGCCAGCAGCTCAGACGTCCTGACTGAAGCTTTCTTT; CDR3: CASSSDVLTEAFF
J: TRBJ2-1; size: few; V: TRBV6-4; D: -; DNA: TGTGCCAGCAGCCCTGACCAGTACAATGAGCAGTTCTTC; CDR3: CASSPDQYNEQFF
J: TRBJ2-7; size: -; V: TRBV6-6; D: -; DNA: TGTGCCAGCAGCCCCCTCCTCTCCTACGAGCAGTACTTC; CDR3: CASSPLLSYEQYF
J: TRBJ1-2; size: -; V: TRBV18; D: -; DNA: TGTGCCAGCTCACCACTGACTGACTATGGCTACACCTTC; CDR3: CASSPLTDYGYTF
J: TRBJ2-1; size: once; V: TRBV30; D: -; DNA: TGTGCCTGGAAGTTGGTCTGGAGCTCCTACAATGAGCAGTTCTTC; CDR3: CAWKLVWSSYNEQFF
J: TRBJ2-3; size: -; V: TRBV6-5; D: TRBD2; DNA: TGTGCCAGCCATGGGGAAGGACTAGCTTCAGATACGCAGTATTTT; CDR3: CASHGEGLASDTQYF
J: TRBJ2-5; size: once; V: TRBV5-4; D: TRBD2; DNA: TGTGCCAGCAGCTTTAGCGGGACGGAGACCCAGTACTTC; CDR3: CASSFSGTETQYF
J: TRBJ2-3; size: -; V: TRBV7-3; D: -; DNA: TGTGCCAGCAGCTTAAGCCTAGCCGATACGCAGTATTTT; CDR3: CASSLSLADTQYF
J: TRBJ2-3; size: -; V: TRBV7-8; D: -; DNA: TGTGCCAGCACCGAAGGAGGAGGCACAGATACGCAGTATTTT; CDR3: CASTEGGGTDTQYF
J: TRBJ2-6; size: -; V: TRBV4-3; D: -; DNA: TGCGCCAGCAGCCAAGTTCAGGTGGGGGGGGCCAACGTCCTGACTTTC; CDR3: CASSQVQVGGANVLTF
J: TRBJ2-3; size: -; V: TRBV7-3; D: -; DNA: TGTGCCAGCAGCTTAACCCGGGCGACGGATACGCAGTATTTT; CDR3: CASSLTRATDTQYF
J: TRBJ1-1; size: once; V: TRBV2; D: TRBD1; DNA: TGTGCCAGCAGTGGGACAGGGGGCCTGGTAACTTTCTTT; CDR3: CASSGTGGLVTFF
J: TRBJ2-1; size: -; V: TRBV6-5; D: TRBD1; DNA: TGTGCCAGCAGTTTTAGGCAGGGGGCGAGTGAGCAGTTCTTC; CDR3: CASSFRQGASEQFF
J: TRBJ1-4; size: -; V: TRBV13; D: -; DNA: TGTGCCAGCAGCCAGCGCCAGACAGTTTATGAAAAACTGTTTTTT; CDR3: CASSQRQTVYEKLFF
J: TRBJ2-3; size: -; V: TRBV7-2; D: TRBD2; DNA: TGTGCCAGCAGCTTTGTTGCGGGGGGGAGGGCAGATACGCAGTATTTT; CDR3: CASSFVAGGRADTQYF
J: TRBJ2-7; size: -; V: TRBV4-1; D: TRBD1; DNA: TGCGCCAGCAGCCAAGCCCCGGGACAGGGGACCTACGAGCAGTACTTC; CDR3: CASSQAPGQGTYEQYF